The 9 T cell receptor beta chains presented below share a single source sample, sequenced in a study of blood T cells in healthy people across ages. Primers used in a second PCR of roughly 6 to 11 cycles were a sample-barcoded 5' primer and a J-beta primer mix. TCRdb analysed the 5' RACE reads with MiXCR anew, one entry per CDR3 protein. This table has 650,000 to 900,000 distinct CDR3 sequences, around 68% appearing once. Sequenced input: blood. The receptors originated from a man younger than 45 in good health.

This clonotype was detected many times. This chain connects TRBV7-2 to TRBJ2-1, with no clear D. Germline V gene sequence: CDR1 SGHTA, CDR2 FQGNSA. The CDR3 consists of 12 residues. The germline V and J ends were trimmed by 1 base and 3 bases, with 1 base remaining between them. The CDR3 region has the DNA TGTGCCAGCAGCTTAGTCTACAATGAGCAGTTCTTC. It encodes CASSLVYNEQFF.

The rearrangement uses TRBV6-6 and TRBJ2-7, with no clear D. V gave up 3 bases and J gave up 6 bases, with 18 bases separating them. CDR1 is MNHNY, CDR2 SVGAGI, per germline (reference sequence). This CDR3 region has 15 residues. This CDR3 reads CASSYEQITPLEQYF. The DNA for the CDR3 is TGTGCCAGCAGTTATGAACAAATCACGCCTCTCGAGCAGTACTTC.

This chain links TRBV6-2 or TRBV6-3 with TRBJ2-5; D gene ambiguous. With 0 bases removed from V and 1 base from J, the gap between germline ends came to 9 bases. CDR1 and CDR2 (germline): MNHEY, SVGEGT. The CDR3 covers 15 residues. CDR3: CASSYSVRGQETQYF. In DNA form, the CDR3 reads TGTGCCAGCAGTTACTCCGTGCGAGGCCAAGAGACCCAGTACTTC.

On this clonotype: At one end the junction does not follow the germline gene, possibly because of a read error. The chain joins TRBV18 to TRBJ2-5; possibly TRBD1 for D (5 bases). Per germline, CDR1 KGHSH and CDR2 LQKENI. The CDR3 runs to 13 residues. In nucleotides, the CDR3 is TGTGCCAGCTCACCCCTAGACAGAGAGACCCGGTACTTC. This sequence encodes CASSPLDRETRYF.

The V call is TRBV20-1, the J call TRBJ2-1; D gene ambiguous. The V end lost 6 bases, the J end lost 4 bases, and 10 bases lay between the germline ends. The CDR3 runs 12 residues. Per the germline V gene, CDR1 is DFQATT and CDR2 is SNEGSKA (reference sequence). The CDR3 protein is CSAPPDYNEQFF. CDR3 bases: TGCAGTGCCCCCCCAGATTACAATGAGCAGTTCTTC.

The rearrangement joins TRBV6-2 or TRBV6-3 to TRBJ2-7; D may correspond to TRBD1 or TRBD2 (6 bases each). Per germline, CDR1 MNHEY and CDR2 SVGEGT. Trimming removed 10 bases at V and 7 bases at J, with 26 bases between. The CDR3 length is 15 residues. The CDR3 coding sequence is TGTGCCACCGGAGAGTGGGGGCGGGGTAAGAATGAGCAGTACTTC. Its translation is CATGEWGRGKNEQYF.

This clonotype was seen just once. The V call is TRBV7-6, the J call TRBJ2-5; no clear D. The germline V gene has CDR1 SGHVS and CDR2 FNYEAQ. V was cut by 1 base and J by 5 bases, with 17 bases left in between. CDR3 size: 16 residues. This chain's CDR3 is CASSLVFVGSEETQYF. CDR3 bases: TGTGCCAGCAGCTTAGTTTTCGTAGGATCTGAGGAGACCCAGTACTTC.

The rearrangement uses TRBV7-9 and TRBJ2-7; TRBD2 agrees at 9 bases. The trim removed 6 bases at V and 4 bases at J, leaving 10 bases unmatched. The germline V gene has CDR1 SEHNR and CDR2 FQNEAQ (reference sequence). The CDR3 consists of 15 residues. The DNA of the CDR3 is TGTGCCAGCAGATCAGGCGGCGGGGGGGCGTACGAGCAGTACTTC. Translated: CASRSGGGGAYEQYF.

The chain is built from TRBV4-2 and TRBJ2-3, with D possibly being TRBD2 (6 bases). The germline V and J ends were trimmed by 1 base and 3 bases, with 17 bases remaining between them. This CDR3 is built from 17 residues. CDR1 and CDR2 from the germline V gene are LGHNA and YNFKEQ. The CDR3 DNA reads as TGTGCCAGCAGCCAAGTTGGAGGGGTATCGATAACAGATACGCAGTATTTT. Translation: CASSQVGGVSITDTQYF.